This T cell receptor (beta chain) was observed in a study of blood T cell repertoires in COVID-19 (dated by TCRdb to 2019 to 2021). Notes on the research overall: Samples from collaborators originated in the United States, Italy and Spain and spanned both the acute and convalescent phases of COVID-19. The material from the prospective study consisted of cDNA or gDNA derived from T cells, B-cell-depleted T cells, or PBMCs. The dataset comprised deeply sampled blood TCRbeta repertoires from subjects exposed to, actively infected with, or recovered from COVID-19. The repertoires were released in a freely available public database intended as a resource for research on the immune response to SARS-CoV-2. The samples were drawn from two sources: the first 160 participants of the ongoing ImmuneRACE study, and about 1,300 subjects contributed by 6 global collaborators. Nearly every sample came with metadata listing a de-identified subject ID, COVID-19 status, age in years and sex. Where available, HLA class I and class II types were obtained from metadata supplied by the sample provider rather than from assay-based typing. What the authors observed across the whole study: The quantity of clinical and demographic metadata differed by source and by participant and was supplied without curation.

V drops 4 bases and J drops 4 bases, leaving 10 bases in between. The germline V gene yields SGHTA for CDR1 and FQGTGA for CDR2. Spanning cysteine to phenylalanine, the CDR3 consists of 13 amino acids. Here the CDR3 DNA is all that survives: 39 bases in frame from base 1. TCRbeta CDR3 regions were amplified from genomic DNA by means of the immunoSEQ Assay, a bias-controlled multiplex PCR. As for the original processing: Within the assay, amplification of reference gene primers was used to estimate how many nucleated cells each sample contained. To quantify the absolute abundance of each unique TCRbeta CDR3 rearrangement, sequence reads were collapsed and filtered. For each sample, productive Simpson clonality was calculated as the square root of Simpson's diversity index over productive rearrangements. Not all clones reach the TCRdb copy of this immuneACCESS table, which keeps in-frame sequences only. Checked studies attribute under half of the gap to unresolved V genes and leave the rest unexplained. The DNA was the basis for D and trimming; V, J and clone size are from that table. The sample contains roughly 100,000 clones, about 89% of them found a single time. Of the sample, about 17% falls within the top ten clones.

The collaborating institutions used their own protocols to collect whole blood in K2EDTA tubes. Collaborator samples were shipped for TCRbeta analysis as frozen whole blood, isolated PBMCs, or DNA extracted from either sample type. Comment on this clone: This clone's antigen is unknown. Base qualities are missing; no much larger clone stands one base away.

This receptor was taken from a human donor in a cohort sampled during active COVID-19. Material: peripheral blood. Recombination joined TRBV7-3 with TRBJ1-1, with the D gene uncertain. The nucleotides are TGTGCCAGCAGCTCGTCTGGAGGCACTGAAGCTTTCTTT. Its translation is CASSSSGGTEAFF.